The 12 T cell receptor beta chains below all came from one sample that was sequenced in a study of CD8+CD57+ T cells in acquired aplastic anemia. CDR3 and TCR beta VDJ profiling relied on a genomic DNA template. One entry per CDR3 protein, called by TCRdb with MiXCR from the reads. The table has tens of thousands of distinct CDR3 sequences, 40% to 50% seen once. The material sequenced was sorted CD4+, CD8+, or CD8+CD57+ T cells (not recorded which) from PBMCs. The receptors come from a human donor in good health, serving as a control.

There are a few counts of this clonotype. This chain links TRBV11-1 with TRBJ1-2; 10 bases line up with TRBD1. CDR3 length: 16 amino acids. Germline V gene sequence: CDR1 SGHAT, CDR2 FQDESV (reference sequence). V lost 6 bases, J lost 5 bases, and 12 bases stayed unmatched. The CDR3 spells CASSSTGGTVLYGYTF. The CDR3 nucleotides are TGTGCCAGCAGTTCGACAGGGGGCACTGTACTATATGGCTACACCTTC.

This clonotype is labeled as medium-sized. The chain combines TRBV29-1 with TRBJ2-7; 15 bases are a match to TRBD2. Germline V CDR1 and CDR2: SQVTM, ANQGSEA. The CDR3 runs to 15 residues. J lost 1 base, V lost 4 bases, and 2 bases had no gene match. CDR3 DNA sequence: TGCAGCGTTGGAGGACTAGCGGGAGGGTCCTACGAGCAGTACTTC. Amino acids: CSVGGLAGGSYEQYF.

A few counts support this clonotype. The chain recombines TRBV25-1 with TRBJ2-3; 10 bases are a match to TRBD2. Trimming at V came to 4 bases and at J to 3 bases, leaving 7 bases not matched to a gene. Germline CDR1 is MGHDK and CDR2 is SYGVNS. The CDR3 has 16 residues. In DNA, the CDR3 is TGTGCCAGCAGTGCCCTAGCGGGAGAGGTTACAGATACGCAGTATTTT. It codes for CASSALAGEVTDTQYF.

Comment on this clonotype: Relative to the germline gene, one junction end is altered; a read error may explain this. V and J are TRBV6-5 and TRBJ1-2, with TRBD1 matching over 8 bases. Looked up from germline, CDR1 is MNHEY and CDR2 is SVGAGI. CDR3 length: 13 amino acids. CDR3 amino acids: CACSYGQGSGYTF. The CDR3 DNA reads as TGTGCCTGCAGTTATGGACAGGGATCTGGCTACACCTTC.

This clonotype showed up just a few times. The rearrangement links TRBV5-4 to TRBJ1-6, with D possibly being TRBD1 (6 bases). The CDR3 extends over 14 amino acids. V dropped 8 bases and J dropped 10 bases, with 19 bases sitting between them. The germline V gene has CDR1 SGHNT and CDR2 YYREEE (reference sequence). CDR3 in DNA: TGTGCCAGTACGGACCGAGGGGGTTCGTCACCCCTCCACTTT. Its protein product is CASTDRGGSSPLHF. The whole variable domain, filled in from reference TRBV5-4 and TRBJ1-6, reads ETGVTQSPTHLIKTRGQQVTLRCSSQSGHNTVSWYQQALGQGPQFIFQYYREEENGRGNFPPRFSGLQFPNYSSELNVNALELDDSALYLCASTDRGGSSPLHFGNGTRLTVT.

The table lists this clonotype with many counts. V gene TRBV7-9 combines with J gene TRBJ1-6; perhaps TRBD1 as D (5 bases). V was pared by 4 bases and J by 11 bases, with 15 bases between. Germline V gives CDR1 SEHNR, CDR2 FQNEAQ (reference sequence). This CDR3 spans 14 amino acids. CDR3 region: CASSSSTEGAPLHF. DNA of the CDR3: TGTGCCAGCAGCTCCTCGACTGAAGGGGCACCCCTCCACTTT.

The sample holds a few counts of this clonotype. The CDR3 protein is CASSLAGTGAVNEQFF. The DNA for the CDR3 is TGCGCCAGCAGCTTGGCCGGGACAGGGGCAGTGAATGAGCAGTTCTTC. The V call is TRBV5-1, the J call TRBJ2-1, with 10 bases matching TRBD1. The CDR3 is 16 residues long. V lost 0 bases, J lost 7 bases, and 7 bases stayed unmatched. The germline V gene encodes CDR1 SGHRS and CDR2 YFSETQ.

The chain links TRBV15 to TRBJ2-5, with TRBD2 as a possible D gene (7 bases). Trimming left V 0 bases short and J 5 bases short, with 16 bases between. Germline-derived CDR1 and CDR2 are LNHNV and YYDKDF (reference sequence). The CDR3 extends over 16 amino acids. The DNA for the CDR3 is TGTGCCACCAGCAGAGATTGGTGGGGGGGCGTGGAGACCCAGTACTTC. This sequence encodes CATSRDWWGGVETQYF.

This clonotype came up a few times. The chain links TRBV7-9 to TRBJ2-3; D unclear. The V and J ends lost 5 bases and 6 bases respectively, with 6 bases between them. The CDR3 has 11 amino acids. The germline V gene has CDR1 SEHNR and CDR2 FQNEAQ (reference sequence). CDR3 nucleotide sequence: TGTGCCAGCAGCGCCGATGATACGCAGTATTTT. This gives the protein CASSADDTQYF.

The CDR3 coding sequence is TGTGCCAGCAGCTTGAACACCGGGGAGCAGTTCTTC. It yields the protein CASSLNTGEQFF. The J gene is TRBJ2-1, the V gene TRBV11-2, with D uncertain. CDR1 and CDR2 (germline): SGHAT, FQNNGV. V lost 3 bases to trimming and J lost 10 bases, with 10 bases between them. The CDR3 has 12 residues.

A word on this clonotype: A much larger clone sits a single nucleotide away, making a read error possible. The rearrangement uses TRBV9 and TRBJ1-2; possible D gene TRBD1, 5 bases. The germline CDR1 and CDR2 sequences are SGDLS and YYNGEE. The germline V and J ends were trimmed by 2 bases and 8 bases, with 7 bases remaining between them. This CDR3 contains 11 residues. The CDR3: CASSVGGGYTF. The CDR3 nucleotides read TGTGCCAGCAGCGTGGGGGGGGGCTACACCTTC.

The chain links TRBV19 to TRBJ2-3, with a weak D call TRBD2 (6 bases). The CDR3 totals 14 residues. V was pared by 3 bases and J by 4 bases, with 11 bases between. Germline assignment: CDR1 LNHDA and CDR2 SQIVND (reference sequence). The CDR3 DNA follows: TGTGCCAGTAGTATTGGGGGAGGCCCAGATACGCAGTATTTT. Translated: CASSIGGGPDTQYF.